This T cell receptor (beta chain) was observed in a study of cytomegalovirus exposure and HLA in healthy donors. Study-wide points: Generally TCR sequences proved uncommon, though certain public TCRs appeared in numerous donors.

Germline V gene sequence: CDR1 SGHNT, CDR2 YYREEE (reference sequence). The CDR3 has 15 residues. V trimming: 4 bases; J trimming: 4 bases; junction bases outside the gene matches: 3. Using immunoSEQ multiplex PCR, the repertoire was profiled, and TCRdb retains in-frame clones only, with some absent. The data contain roughly 150,000 clones, 91% of them singletons. A remark on this clone: Its cognate antigen is unknown.

Sequencing was done on a sample of PBMCs. The source is a young man in good health and CMV-seronegative. The chain carries TRBV5-4 and TRBJ2-5; TRBD2 matches at 14 bases. CDR3 bases: TGTGCCAGCAGCCCTGGACTAGCGGGGGGAGAGACCCAGTACTTC. Its protein is CASSPGLAGGETQYF. Looking up the rest from reference TRBV5-4 and TRBJ2-5 gives the full variable domain: ETGVTQSPTHLIKTRGQQVTLRCSSQSGHNTVSWYQQALGQGPQFIFQYYREEENGRGNFPPRFSGLQFPNYSSELNVNALELDDSALYLCASSPGLAGGETQYFGPGTRLLVL.